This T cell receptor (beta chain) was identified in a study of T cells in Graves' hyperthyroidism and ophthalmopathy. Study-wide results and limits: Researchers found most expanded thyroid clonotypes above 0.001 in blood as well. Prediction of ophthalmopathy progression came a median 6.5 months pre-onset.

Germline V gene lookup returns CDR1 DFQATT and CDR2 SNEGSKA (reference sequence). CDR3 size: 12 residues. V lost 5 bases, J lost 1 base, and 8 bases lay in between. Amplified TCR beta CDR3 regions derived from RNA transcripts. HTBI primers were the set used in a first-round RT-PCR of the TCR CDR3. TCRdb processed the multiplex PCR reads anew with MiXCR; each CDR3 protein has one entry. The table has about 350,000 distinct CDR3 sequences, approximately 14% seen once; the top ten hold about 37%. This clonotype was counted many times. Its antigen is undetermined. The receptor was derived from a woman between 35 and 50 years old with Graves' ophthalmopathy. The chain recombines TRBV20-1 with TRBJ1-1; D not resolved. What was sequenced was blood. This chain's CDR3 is CSAPSGNTEAFF. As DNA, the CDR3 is TGCAGTGCTCCCTCGGGGAACACTGAAGCTTTCTTT.